This T cell receptor beta chain was profiled in a study of T cell repertoires in cytomegalovirus infection. General study results and limits: Dominant in the ex vivo response were TCR beta clonotypes restricted by HLA-C and specific for CMV. The study identified carriers of CMV plus the relevant HLA from cumulative public TCR beta family frequency.

This CDR3 comprises 14 residues. Trimming took off 4 bases at V and 4 bases at J, with 13 bases between the two ends. This clonotype was found many times. What it binds is unknown. Each CDR3 protein is one row after TCRdb ran MiXCR on the reads. The sample records approximately 100,000 distinct CDR3 sequences, about 30% being singletons. The material sequenced was CD8+ T cells from cultured PBMCs, taken from culture after CMV antigen stimulation. The chain uses TRBV12-3 or TRBV12-4 and TRBJ1-2, with no clear D. This clonotype was obtained from a human donor in good health (CMV status not recorded). Some clones in this sample may be carry-over from other donors' samples. DNA for the CDR3: TGTGCCAGCAGTTCCCAGCAGGATTTCTATGGCTACACCTTC. Translating gives CASSSQQDFYGYTF.